This T cell receptor (beta chain) is drawn from a study of blood T cells in healthy people across ages. Overall study context: Per two T cells, about one barcoded beta molecule was captured through template switching. The study, taken as a whole, reports: Long-lived donors exceeded aged donors in naive CD4+ cells and diversity.

Looked up from germline, CDR1 is DFQATT and CDR2 is SNEGSKA (reference sequence). V lost 3 bases, J lost 3 bases, and 8 bases lay in between. This CDR3 contains 13 residues. This clonotype was observed a handful of times. Its antigen is as yet unknown. The authors extracted at least 5.5 micrograms of total RNA per sample. A second roughly 6 to 12 cycle PCR used barcoded and J-beta primers. Through a template-switch adaptor with 12 random nucleotides, each cDNA molecule received a tag. A single record per CDR3 protein comes from TCRdb applying MiXCR to the 5' RACE reads. Of hundreds of thousands of distinct CDR3 sequences listed, about 30% are singletons.

The TCR comes from a woman of 80 years or more in good health. The material sequenced was blood. The chain is built from TRBV20-1 and TRBJ2-2; no firm D call. CDR3 residues: CSASFPDTGELFF. The DNA for the CDR3 is TGCAGTGCTAGTTTTCCAGACACCGGGGAGCTGTTTTTT.